This TCR beta chain was identified during a study of long-term antiretroviral therapy in people with HIV. Run at survey level, the immunoSEQ assay was version v3.0. Profiling relied on immunoSEQ multiplex PCR, and the TCRdb table lists in-frame clones only, not all of them. In the table there are 17,000 or so clones, approximately 72% of which are singletons. Study findings and constraints: Repertoires in HIV (unlike those of controls) had narrower CDR3 length ranges. Data on ART adherence, viral resistance or therapy changes were unavailable. Following ART, diversity rose but still fell short of transplant donor controls.

CDR1 ENHRY and CDR2 SYGVKD come from the germline V gene. The CDR3 has 18 amino acids. V shed 3 bases and J 0 bases; nucleotides not matched to a gene: 7. About this clone itself: Its antigen remains unknown.

This sequence joins TRBV10-3 and TRBJ2-3; 12 bases map to TRBD2. The input for sequencing was unsorted PBMCs, taken approximately 3.2 years after starting antiretroviral therapy. The source of this sequence is a woman aged 35 to 49 with HIV. The DNA of the CDR3 is TGTGCCATCAGTGAAAGACTAGCGGGGGCCATTAGCACAGATACGCAGTATTTT. It is translated as CAISERLAGAISTDTQYF.